This entry concerns a single T cell receptor beta chain. As yet, its antigen is unknown. The data belong to a study of T cell responses to AZD1222 COVID-19 vaccine. Broader study findings: Repertoires were obtained solely post-peak T cell response.

The V end was cut by 2 bases, the J end by 6 bases, with 14 bases between. CDR1 and CDR2 (germline): SGHRS, YFSETQ. CDR3 size: 15 residues. Sequenced by immunoSEQ multiplex PCR; TCRdb stores in-frame clones only, minus some. The table shows 110,000 or so clones, with about 83% occurring only once. The clonotype comes from an adult in good health. The material sequenced was peripheral blood, taken on day 0 of AZD1222 vaccination. This chain joins TRBV5-1 and TRBJ2-2, with D unclear. CDR3: CASSFPNRRAGELFF. The CDR3 nucleotides read TGCGCCAGCAGCTTCCCCAATCGTAGGGCCGGGGAGCTGTTTTTT.